This TCR beta chain came from a study of blood T cell repertoires in COVID-19. Study information: Samples representing acute and convalescent COVID-19 were sourced from the United States, Italy and Spain.

Under the authors' procedure: Amplification of reference gene primers provided the estimated nucleated cell counts. Some clones are missing from TCRdb's copy, which holds only in-frame ones; the method was immunoSEQ multiplex PCR. V and J calls and clone size follow that table, whereas D and trimming were derived from the DNA. This sample has 90,000 to 150,000 clones, with approximately 81% found just once. The CDR3 covers 12 residues. Trimming left V 4 bases short and J 8 bases short, with 9 bases between. Per germline, CDR1 SEHNR and CDR2 FQNEAQ (reference sequence). The sample was peripheral blood. The gene calls are TRBV7-9 and TRBJ2-1, with D unclear. This receptor was obtained from a man in his 60s with acute or convalescent COVID-19. This CDR3 is CASSSRLDEQFF. CDR3 sequence (DNA): TGTGCCAGCAGCTCCCGACTTGATGAGCAGTTCTTC.